This TCR beta chain derives from a study of cytomegalovirus exposure and HLA in healthy donors. Both 60 Vbeta primers and 13 Jbeta primers went into the PCR. Produced via immunoSEQ multiplex PCR; TCRdb's table is partial and in-frame only. The sample includes 200,000 or so clones, 82% of them seen just once. After removal of 3 bases from V and 4 bases from J, the junction contained 3 bases not matched to a gene. The CDR3 contains 14 residues. Germline V CDR1 and CDR2: SGHTA, FQGNSA. The origin of this receptor is a boy between 2 and 10 years old in good health and CMV-seronegative. The sequencing input was PBMCs. This rearrangement joins TRBV7-2 to TRBJ2-3, with 8 bases lining up with TRBD2. CDR3 sequence (DNA): TGTGCCAGCAGCTTGGGACTAGTATCAGATACGCAGTATTTT. It yields the protein CASSLGLVSDTQYF.